These 21 T cell receptor beta chains were sequenced from one sample in a study of human T cells and chemical hapten exposure. TCRdb redid the calling of the RACE reads with MiXCR, one entry per CDR3 protein. The sample shows about 140,000 distinct CDR3 sequences, 12% of them seen only once. Time point described: patch test 2, 6 weeks after DPC sensitization. The sample's treatment: therapeutic diphenylcyclopropenone sensitization with weekly scalp DPC. The sequenced sample was whole blood, obtained in connection with sensitization to the hapten diphenylcyclopropenone (DPC). The receptor set was obtained from a woman in her fifties or sixties with alopecia areata. Some clones in this sample may be carry-over from other donors' samples.

Ten or more counts support this clonotype. V and J are TRBV12-5 and TRBJ1-1; D is ambiguous. This CDR3 has 12 residues. Germline values: CDR1 LGHNT, CDR2 FRNRAP. Trimming removed 5 bases at V and 4 bases at J, with 8 bases between. The CDR3 loop is CASGSPGTEAFF. DNA of the CDR3: TGTGCTAGTGGTAGTCCGGGCACTGAAGCTTTCTTT.

This clonotype was seen repeatedly, ten times or more. The chain links TRBV12-3 or TRBV12-4 to TRBJ2-7; 10 nucleotides line up with TRBD2. The CDR3 spans 13 residues. After removal of 4 bases from V and 7 bases from J, the junction contained 4 bases not matched to a gene. CDR3 sequence: CASSWKAGGEQYF. CDR3 in DNA: TGTGCCAGCAGTTGGAAAGCGGGAGGGGAGCAGTACTTC.

This clonotype was picked up a small number of times. The J gene is TRBJ1-6, the V gene TRBV5-1; possible D gene TRBD1, 6 bases. The CDR3 sequence is 16 residues long. Per the germline V gene, CDR1 is SGHRS and CDR2 is YFSETQ. V lost 4 bases and J lost 8, with 19 bases in between. The CDR3 spells CASSRNPGVVDSPLHF. The CDR3 bases are TGCGCCAGCAGCCGAAACCCAGGGGTAGTTGATTCACCCCTCCACTTT.

This chain links TRBV5-1 with TRBJ2-3; 7 nucleotides agree with TRBD2. The CDR3 is 14 residues long. Germline CDR1 is SGHRS and CDR2 is YFSETQ. Germline trimming cut 4 bases from V and 5 bases from J; bases unmatched to any gene: 7. CDR3 bases: TGCGCCAGCAGCCTGCTGGGCGGGAGAGATACGCAGTATTTT. It is translated as CASSLLGGRDTQYF.

This clonotype showed up just a few times. This sequence joins TRBV14 and TRBJ2-5; TRBD2 might be the D (6 bases). Germline V CDR1 and CDR2: SGHDN, FVKESK. The CDR3 has 16 amino acids. With 1 base removed from V and 3 bases from J, the gap between germline ends came to 15 bases. CDR3 protein: CASSQGIRASEETQYF. CDR3 in DNA: TGTGCCAGCAGCCAAGGGATAAGGGCTAGCGAAGAGACCCAGTACTTC.

This clonotype was counted ten times or more. V and J are TRBV12-3 or TRBV12-4 and TRBJ2-1; 9 bases match TRBD2. The CDR3 is made up of 15 amino acids. The V and J ends lost 4 bases and 7 bases, in that order; junction bases with no gene match: 8. CDR3: CASSSSAGGRNEQFF. In nucleotides, the CDR3 is TGTGCCAGCAGTTCCTCAGCGGGAGGAAGGAATGAGCAGTTCTTC.

This clonotype has more than one count but fewer than ten. The chain couples TRBV13 to TRBJ1-1; no reliable D call. Trimming left V 8 bases short and J 1 base short, with 14 bases between. The length of the CDR3 is 14 residues. The germline CDR1 and CDR2 sequences are PRHDT and FYEKMQ (reference sequence). The DNA of the CDR3 is TGTGCCAGCCGAACTTACGGGAGGAACACTGAAGCTTTCTTT. Translation: CASRTYGRNTEAFF.

The table lists this clonotype with a few counts. V usage is TRBV30 and J usage is TRBJ1-6; 9 bases line up with TRBD1. Germline CDR1 reads GTSNPN; CDR2 reads SVGIG (reference sequence). V lost 3 bases to trimming and J lost 6 bases; unmatched junction nucleotides: 3. CDR3 length equals 14 residues. CDR3 residues: CAWRGQGSNSPLHF. CDR3 sequence (DNA): TGTGCCTGGAGGGGACAGGGAAGTAATTCACCCCTCCACTTT.

This clonotype was counted many times. The CDR3 DNA reads TGTGCCAGCAGTTACCCCGGGGGTTACACCGGGGAGCTGTTTTTT. Protein: CASSYPGGYTGELFF. The chain has TRBV6-6 and TRBJ2-2, with D tentatively TRBD2 (6 bases). The V gene's germline CDR1 is MNHNY and CDR2 SVGAGI (reference sequence). This CDR3 comprises 15 residues. Trimming cost V 2 bases and J 3 bases, with 10 bases left between them.

Only a few counts were recorded for this clonotype. This chain links TRBV12-3 or TRBV12-4 with TRBJ2-1; no reliable D call. The CDR3 has 17 residues. V dropped 3 bases and J dropped 0 bases, with 15 bases sitting between them. CDR3 in DNA: TGTGCCAGCAGTTTTGCTTCCCCGGATCCCTCCTACAATGAGCAGTTCTTC. It translates to CASSFASPDPSYNEQFF.

This clonotype was detected ten times or more. The chain employs TRBV10-1 and TRBJ1-3; the D is unclear. The V end was cut by 5 bases, the J end by 0 bases, with 11 bases between. The CDR3 loop spans 15 amino acids. Germline V gene lookup returns CDR1 WNHNN and CDR2 SYGVQD (reference sequence). The CDR3 spells CASSSTLSSGNTIYF. CDR3 bases: TGCGCCAGCAGTAGTACACTGAGCTCTGGAAACACCATATATTTT.

This clonotype has only a few counts. The DNA for the CDR3 is TGCGCCAGCAGCCTTGGACCAGAGCAGTTCTTC. Its protein product is CASSLGPEQFF. V is TRBV5-1 and J is TRBJ2-1, with unresolved D. CDR3 length equals 11 residues. V shed 4 bases and J shed 10 bases, with 9 bases lying between them. Germline V lookup: CDR1 SGHRS, CDR2 YFSETQ.

This clonotype was counted between two and nine times. A junction boundary mismatches the germline segment, possibly from a read error. The chain couples TRBV7-7 to TRBJ2-3; 13 bases line up with TRBD2. CDR3 length: 15 residues. Germline lookup yields CDR1 SSHAT and CDR2 FNYEAQ (reference sequence). Written as DNA, the CDR3 is TGTGCTAGCAGCCTCGGACTAGCGGGAGAGGATACGCAGTATTTT. Translating gives CASSLGLAGEDTQYF.

There are many counts of this clonotype. The chain recombines TRBV20-1 with TRBJ2-7, with 13 bases identical to TRBD2. Germline values: CDR1 DFQATT, CDR2 SNEGSKA (reference sequence). The CDR3 is 17 amino acids. V trimming: 5 bases; J trimming: 6 bases; junction bases outside the gene matches: 16. The CDR3 bases are TGCAGTGCTCTCACCCTCGGGACTAGCGGGGCGGGTGCCGAGCAGTACTTC. Translating it yields CSALTLGTSGAGAEQYF.

This clonotype has ten or more counts. V is TRBV5-4 and J is TRBJ1-1, with D tentatively TRBD1 (5 bases). Trimming cost V 2 bases and J 5 bases, with 13 bases left between them. Germline assignment: CDR1 SGHNT and CDR2 YYREEE (reference sequence). This CDR3 contains 14 residues. The CDR3: CASSFPGGGTEAFF. CDR3 DNA: TGTGCCAGCAGCTTTCCCGGGGGTGGGACTGAAGCTTTCTTT. Based on the CDR3 plus reference TRBV5-4 and TRBJ1-1, the full variable domain is ETGVTQSPTHLIKTRGQQVTLRCSSQSGHNTVSWYQQALGQGPQFIFQYYREEENGRGNFPPRFSGLQFPNYSSELNVNALELDDSALYLCASSFPGGGTEAFFGQGTRLTVV.

The chain recombines TRBV12-3 or TRBV12-4 with TRBJ1-5; D unclear. The CDR3 totals 12 residues. Trimming left V 4 bases short and J 9 bases short, with 10 bases between. Written as DNA, the CDR3 is TGTGCCAGCAGTTCGGCCTCACGGCCCCAGCATTTT. Protein: CASSSASRPQHF.

The V gene is TRBV2, the J gene TRBJ2-4; 8 bases map to TRBD2. There are 22 residues in the CDR3. From germline, CDR1 is SNHLY and CDR2 FYNNEI. Trimming cost V 0 bases and J 3 bases; bases outside gene matches: 22. In DNA, the CDR3 is TGTGCCAGCAGTGAAGCGCTGGGCAGGGGTGAGCGAGCGGGAGACGACAAAAACATTCAGTACTTC. This sequence encodes CASSEALGRGERAGDDKNIQYF.

A note on this clonotype: At one end, the junction sequence differs from germline, possibly due to a read error. The chain joins TRBV11-2 to TRBJ2-2; D assignment may be TRBD1 or TRBD2 (5 bases each). This CDR3 contains 13 residues. Looked up from germline, CDR1 is SGHAT and CDR2 is FQNNGV. The DNA for the CDR3 is TGTGCCAGCAGCTCAGGGTACCCCGGGGAGCTGTATTTT. As protein: CASSSGYPGELYF.

This clonotype has at least ten counts. The chain combines TRBV29-1 with TRBJ2-7; 8 bases fit TRBD2. Germline V gene data show CDR1 as SQVTM and CDR2 as ANQGSEA. The CDR3 has 13 amino acids. The CDR3: CSVQRGSSYEQYF. The DNA for the CDR3 is TGCAGTGTCCAGCGGGGGAGCTCCTACGAGCAGTACTTC.

This clonotype showed up many times. The chain is built from TRBV12-3 or TRBV12-4 and TRBJ2-5; TRBD2 aligns across 13 bases. The CDR3 has 17 amino acids. V lost 1 base and J lost 0; bases outside the gene matches: 2. DNA of the CDR3: TGTGCCAGCAGTTTAGGGGGACTAGCGGGAAACCAAGAGACCCAGTACTTC. Amino acid sequence: CASSLGGLAGNQETQYF.

In its sample, this clonotype was seen a few times. The chain recombines TRBV12-3 or TRBV12-4 with TRBJ1-2; D remains ambiguous. With 5 bases removed from V and 1 base from J, the gap between germline ends came to 17 bases. This CDR3 is 16 amino acids long. CDR3 sequence reads: CASSPSGKGNNYGYTF. The CDR3 coding sequence is TGTGCCAGCAGTCCCTCGGGAAAGGGTAATAACTATGGCTACACCTTC.